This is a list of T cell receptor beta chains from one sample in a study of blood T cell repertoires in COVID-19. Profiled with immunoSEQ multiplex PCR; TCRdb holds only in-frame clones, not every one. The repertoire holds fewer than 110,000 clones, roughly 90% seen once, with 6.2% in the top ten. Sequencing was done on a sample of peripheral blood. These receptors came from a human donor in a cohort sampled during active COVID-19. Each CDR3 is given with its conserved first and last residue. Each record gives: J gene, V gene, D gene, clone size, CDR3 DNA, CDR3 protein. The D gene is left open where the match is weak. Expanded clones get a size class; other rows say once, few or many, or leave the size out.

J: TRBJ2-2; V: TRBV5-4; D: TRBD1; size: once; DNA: TGTGCCAGCAGCCCAAACACAGGGGGCGAGACCGGGGAGCTGTTTTTT; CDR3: CASSPNTGGETGELFF
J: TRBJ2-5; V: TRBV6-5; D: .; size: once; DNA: TGTGCCAGCAAGCCTAGCGAGGAGACCCAGTACTTC; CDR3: CASKPSEETQYF
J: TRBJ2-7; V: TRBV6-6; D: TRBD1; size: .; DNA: TGTGCCAGCAGTTGGGGACAGGGGGCGAAGGCCGAGCAGTACTTC; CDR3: CASSWGQGAKAEQYF
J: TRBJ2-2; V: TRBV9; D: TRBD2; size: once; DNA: TGTGCCAGCAGTTCGGGACTAGCGGGGACCGGGGAGCTGTTTTTT; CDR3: CASSSGLAGTGELFF
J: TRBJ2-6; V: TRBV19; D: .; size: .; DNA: TGTGCCAGTAGTGCCAACAGTGCTGGGGCCAACGTCCTGACTTTC; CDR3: CASSANSAGANVLTF
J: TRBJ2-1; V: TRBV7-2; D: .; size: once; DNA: TGTGCCAGCAGCTTACCTCGGCAGGGCATCGAAAATGAGCAGTTCTTC; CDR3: CASSLPRQGIENEQFF
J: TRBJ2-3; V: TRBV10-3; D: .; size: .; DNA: TGTGCCATCAGTGAGGGCGGGCCAAGCACAGATACGCAGTATTTT; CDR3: CAISEGGPSTDTQYF
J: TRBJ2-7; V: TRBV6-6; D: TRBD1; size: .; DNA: TGTGCCAGCAGTTACCCACAGGGGGCCGGCGAGCAGTACTTC; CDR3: CASSYPQGAGEQYF
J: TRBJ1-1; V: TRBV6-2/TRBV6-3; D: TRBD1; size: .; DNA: TGTGCCAGCAGCCCCCCGACAGGGAGGAACACTGAAGCTTTCTTT; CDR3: CASSPPTGRNTEAFF
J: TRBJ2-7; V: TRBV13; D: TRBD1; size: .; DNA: TGTGCCAGCAGCTTAGGGGGACAGGGGGCATACGAGCAGTACTTC; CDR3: CASSLGGQGAYEQYF
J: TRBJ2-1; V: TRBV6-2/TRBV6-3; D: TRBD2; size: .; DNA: TGTGCCAGCAGTATAGCGGGAGGGCTCTACAATGAGCAGTTCTTC; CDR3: CASSIAGGLYNEQFF
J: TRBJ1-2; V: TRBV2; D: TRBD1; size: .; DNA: TGTGCCAGCAGTGGAGGACAGGGGCACTATGGCTACACCTTC; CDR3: CASSGGQGHYGYTF
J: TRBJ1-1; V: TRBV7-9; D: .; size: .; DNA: TGTGCCAGCAGCCGGACAGAAAACACTGAAGCTTTCTTT; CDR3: CASSRTENTEAFF
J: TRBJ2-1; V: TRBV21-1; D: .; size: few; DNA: TGTGCCAGCAGCAAAGTCCAGGGGGCCTACAATGAGCAGTTCTTC; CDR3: CASSKVQGAYNEQFF
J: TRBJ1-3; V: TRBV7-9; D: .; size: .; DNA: TGTGCCAGCAGCTTCAACACAGTCTCTGGAAACACCATATATTTT; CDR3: CASSFNTVSGNTIYF
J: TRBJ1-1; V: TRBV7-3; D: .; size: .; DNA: TGTGCCAGCAGCTCCAATAGGGGAGGACACGAAGCTTTCTTT; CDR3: CASSSNRGGHEAFF
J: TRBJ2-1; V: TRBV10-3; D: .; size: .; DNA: TGTGCCATCAGTGATAACAGTTCGCCCCTGGTTGGGAATGAGCAGTTCTTC; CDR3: CAISDNSSPLVGNEQFF
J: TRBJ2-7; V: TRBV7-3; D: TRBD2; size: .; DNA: TGTGCCAGCAGCTCCACCGCGGGAGGCCACGAGCAGTACTTC; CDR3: CASSSTAGGHEQYF
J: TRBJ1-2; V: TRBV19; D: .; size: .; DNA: TGTGCCAGTACTCGGGGGGAGGATGGCTACACCTTC; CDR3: CASTRGEDGYTF
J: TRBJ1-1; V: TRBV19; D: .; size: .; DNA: TGTGCCAGTAGAACAAGGGACACTTTGTTTAACACTGAAGCTTTCTTT; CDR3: CASRTRDTLFNTEAFF
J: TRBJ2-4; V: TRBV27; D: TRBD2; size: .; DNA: TGTGCCAGCAGTGCATGGGGGACTAGCGGGAGGAACATTCAGTACTTC; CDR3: CASSAWGTSGRNIQYF
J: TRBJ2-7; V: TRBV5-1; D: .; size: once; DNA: TGCGCCAGCAGCACAGCCCCGGGGAGATCCTACGAGCAGTACTTC; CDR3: CASSTAPGRSYEQYF
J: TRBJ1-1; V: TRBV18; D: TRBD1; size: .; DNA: TGTGCCAGCTCACCCCCGGACAGGAGGAAAACTGAAGCTTTCTTT; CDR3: CASSPPDRRKTEAFF
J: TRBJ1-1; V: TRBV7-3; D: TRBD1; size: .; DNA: TGTGCCAGCAGCCCAGGGGGGATCGCTGAAGCTTTCTTT; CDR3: CASSPGGIAEAFF
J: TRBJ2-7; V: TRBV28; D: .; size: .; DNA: TGTGCCAGCTCGCAGGGTCTCCAAGCCTACGAGCAGTACTTC; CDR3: CASSQGLQAYEQYF
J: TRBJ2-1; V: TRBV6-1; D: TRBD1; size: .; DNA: TGTGCCAGCAGTGACCCAACAGGGGGGAATGAGCAGTTCTTC; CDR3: CASSDPTGGNEQFF
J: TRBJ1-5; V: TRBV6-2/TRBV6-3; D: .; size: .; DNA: TGTGCCAGCAGTTACGGGGGGGGTAGCAATCAGCCCCAGCATTTT; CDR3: CASSYGGGSNQPQHF
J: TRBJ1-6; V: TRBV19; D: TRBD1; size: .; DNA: TGTGCCAGTAGTAACGACAGGGTTTCACCCCTCCACTTT; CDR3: CASSNDRVSPLHF
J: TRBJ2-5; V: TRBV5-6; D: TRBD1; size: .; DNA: TGTGCCAGCAGCCTAGGGACAGGGGGCCTGCTGGCGGAGACCCAGTACTTC; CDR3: CASSLGTGGLLAETQYF
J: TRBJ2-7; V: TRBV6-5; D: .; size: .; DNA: TGTGCCAGCAGTTACGGTGCCAGGACACCTAGCTACGAGCAGTACTTC; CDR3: CASSYGARTPSYEQYF
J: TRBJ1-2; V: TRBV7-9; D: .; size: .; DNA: TGTGCCAGCAGCTTAGAGGCAGGGCAGTATGGCTACACCTTC; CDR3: CASSLEAGQYGYTF
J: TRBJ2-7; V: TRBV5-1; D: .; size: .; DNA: TGCGCCAGCAGCTCCACAGGGATAGATCAGTACTTC; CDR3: CASSSTGIDQYF
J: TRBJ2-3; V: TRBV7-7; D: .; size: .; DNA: TGTGCCAGCAGCGACCCCTCCCTCGGGGGAGATACGCAGTATTTT; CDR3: CASSDPSLGGDTQYF
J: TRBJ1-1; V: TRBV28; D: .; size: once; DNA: TGTGCCAGCGATAAATCTACAGGGATGCCTGAAGCTTTCTTT; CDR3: CASDKSTGMPEAFF
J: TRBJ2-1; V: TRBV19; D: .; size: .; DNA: TGTGCCAGTAGTCGGCAGGGTATGGTCGGTGAGCAGTTCTTC; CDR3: CASSRQGMVGEQFF
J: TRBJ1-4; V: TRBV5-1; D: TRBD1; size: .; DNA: TGCGCCAGCAGCTCCCCGACAGGGGGCCACGCCTCAACTAATGAAAAACTGTTTTTT; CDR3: CASSSPTGGHASTNEKLFF
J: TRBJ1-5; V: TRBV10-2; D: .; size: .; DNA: TGCGCCAGCAGTGAGTCGGGACACCGAAATCAGCCCCAGCATTTT; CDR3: CASSESGHRNQPQHF
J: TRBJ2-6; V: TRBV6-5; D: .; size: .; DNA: TGTGCCAGCAGTAACAGGGTGCCTGGGGCCAACGTCCTGACTTTC; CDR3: CASSNRVPGANVLTF
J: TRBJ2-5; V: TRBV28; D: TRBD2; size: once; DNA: TGTGCCAGCCGGGGGGGGCAATGGTCTGGAGAGACCCAGTACTTC; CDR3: CASRGGQWSGETQYF
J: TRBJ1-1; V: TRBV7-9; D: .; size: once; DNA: TGTGCCAGCAGCTTAGGAGTGGCCGGGACACAGAACACTGAAGCTTTCTTT; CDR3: CASSLGVAGTQNTEAFF
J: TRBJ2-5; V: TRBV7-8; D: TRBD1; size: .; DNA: TGTGCCAGCAGCCTAACAGGGGGCGACGAGACCCAGTACTTC; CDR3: CASSLTGGDETQYF
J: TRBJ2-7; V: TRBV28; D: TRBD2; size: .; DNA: TGTGCCAGCAGTTTCTTGAGTGGGGGGACTAGCGGGAGGGCATACCCCCTCTACGAGCAGTACTTC; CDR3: CASSFLSGGTSGRAYPLYEQYF
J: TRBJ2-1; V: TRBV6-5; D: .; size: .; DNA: TGTGCCAGCAGTTACGATCCCGGAGTTTACAATGAGCAGTTCTTC; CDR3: CASSYDPGVYNEQFF
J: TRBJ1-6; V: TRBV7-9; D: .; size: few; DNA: TGTGCCAGCAGCTGGGGGATCGACAGGCGTTCACCCCTCCACTTT; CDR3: CASSWGIDRRSPLHF
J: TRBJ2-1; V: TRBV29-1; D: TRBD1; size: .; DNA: TGCAGCGTTTGTGTCGGTCAGGGGGTTGGTGAGCAGTTCTTC; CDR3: CSVCVGQGVGEQFF
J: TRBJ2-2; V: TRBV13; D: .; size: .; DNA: TGTGCCAGCAGCCCCAGGGCTAGCGTCACCGGGGAGCTGTTTTTT; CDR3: CASSPRASVTGELFF
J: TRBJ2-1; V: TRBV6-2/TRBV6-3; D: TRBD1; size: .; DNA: TGTGCCAGCAGTTTCACCCCGGGACAGGGGTATGGCGATGAGCAGTTCTTC; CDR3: CASSFTPGQGYGDEQFF
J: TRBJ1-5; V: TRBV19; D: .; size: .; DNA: TGTGCCAGTAGTATAGAGGAGGGTAAGAATCAGCCCCAGCATTTT; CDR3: CASSIEEGKNQPQHF
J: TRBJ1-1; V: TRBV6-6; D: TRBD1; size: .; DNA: TGTGCCAGCAGTTCGATACCGGGACAGGGGGACACTGAAGCTTTCTTT; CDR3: CASSSIPGQGDTEAFF
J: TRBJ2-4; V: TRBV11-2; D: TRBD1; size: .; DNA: TGTGCCAGCAGCTTGTTCGGGCAGGGGGCGGACATTCAGTACTTC; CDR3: CASSLFGQGADIQYF